This TCR beta chain was recorded in a study of blood T cells in healthy people across ages (dated by TCRdb to between 2014 and 2016). Concerning the study at large: In model experiments, roughly one uniquely barcoded TCR beta cDNA molecule per two T cells was captured by template switching. Age-related changes in TCR beta repertoire diversity were measured in the study by deep sequencing normalized with unique cDNA molecular identifiers. The donors were split into four age groups: young (average about 16 years), middle-aged (over 35), aged (62) and long-lived (roughly 80). Donors of different ages were randomly distributed across sequencing lanes to avoid experimental bias. For two donors (one aged 18 to 29 and one aged 80 or older), the study analyzed two additional independent replicas of 1 million unique cDNA reads from the same blood draw. Overall results and qualifications from the work: Compared with the aged group, the long-lived group had more naive CD4+ T cells, fewer expanded clones and increased TCR diversity, suggesting age selection. Total diversity estimates from one million sequenced T cells were considered lower bounds and underestimates. Observed TCR beta diversity correlated strongly with the percentage of naive T cells measured by flow cytometry. Conclusive comparison of naive and antigen-experienced compartments was prevented by the profiling of bulk unsorted PBMCs. Donor CMV infection status was unknown, potentially confounding age-related changes in expanded clonotypes. As age increased, observed TCR beta diversity per million T cells dropped in a roughly linear way, and a significant reduction was already evident by age 40.

Preparation of the library involved 5' RACE. The data were produced on an Illumina HiSeq 2500. A second PCR of about 7 to 12 cycles was run with a J-beta primer mix and a sample-barcoded 5' primer. Each TCR beta cDNA molecule received a unique molecular identifier from a template-switch 5' adaptor carrying 12 random nucleotides. Each sample yielded at least 2.5 million CDR3-containing paired-end reads. The Mint cDNA synthesis kit, primed by a TRBC-specific oligonucleotide, was used to synthesize first-strand cDNA from all RNA. Following uracil-DNA glycosylase treatment, a first 18-cycle PCR with universal primers M1SS and BC2_uni_R was performed on all cDNA. On the authors' methods: Normalization of each sample was performed by random selection of 1 million high-quality reads, each carrying a distinct molecular identifier. Reads with shared molecular identifiers were discarded instead of being binned into consensus sequences. MiTCR, with a Q25 quality threshold and the strictest error-elimination algorithm, was used for CDR3 identification, clonotype clustering and error correction. A nonparametric unseen species model using Euler transformation provided a lower-bound estimate of total TCR beta diversity. Starting from the raw public reads, TCRdb applied fastp trimming at Q25, assembled clones with MiXCR and retained in-frame beta chains. A single entry per CDR3 protein holds the most common genes and DNA from its merged rows. The authors' filters were not applied to this entry. The sample table contains over 1,500,000 distinct CDR3 sequences; only one count was recorded for around half of them. The ten largest clones take up less than 2.5% of the sample.

The approximately 39 donors, aged roughly 6 to 90 years, were systemically healthy Caucasian individuals from Russia. Each donor gave about 9.2 milliliters of peripheral blood, drawn into EDTA-treated Vacutainer tubes. Ficoll-Paque density-gradient centrifugation was used to isolate PBMCs, with at least 6.5 million per sample. Total RNA was extracted from PBMCs with Trizol reagent, with at least 6 micrograms obtained per sample. Naive CD45RAhigh/CD27high T cell percentages were measured by flow cytometry on a PBMC aliquot from every donor. This clonotype was seen many times. What antigen it recognizes has not been identified. One base away there is no much larger clone; base qualities are not given. The cysteine opens and the phenylalanine closes a CDR3 of 14 amino acids. Only CDR3 DNA remains: 42 bases, in frame from the first base. The CDR1 and CDR2 encoded by the germline V gene are KGHSH and LQKENI. V trim: 3 bases; J trim: 2 bases; unmatched bases: 3.

The chain uses TRBV18 and TRBJ2-7; TRBD2 aligns with 8 central bases. Sequencing was carried out using blood. The clonotype originates from a woman in her thirties or forties in good health. The CDR3 reads as follows: CASSPPGGTYEQYF. The DNA sequence is TGTGCCAGCTCACCCCCGGGGGGGACCTACGAGCAGTACTTC.